This paragraph covers one T cell receptor beta chain sequence. This clone turned up a few times. Its antigen has not been determined. No base quality information exists; no much larger clone differs at one position. The CDR3, from cysteine to phenylalanine, totals 14 residues. The retained sequence is limited to the CDR3, 42 bases, with the frame set at the first base. CDR1 and CDR2 (LGHNT, FRNRAP) derive from the germline V gene. V gives up 3 bases and J gives up 5 bases, and the segment between their germline ends measures 14 bases. This sample was taken from a study of OX40 agonist ivuxolimab in advanced cancers. A note on the overall study: Ivuxolimab was a fully human IgG2 agonistic monoclonal antibody targeting the costimulatory receptor OX40 (CD134). Intravenous ivuxolimab was administered to patients every 2 weeks at six dose levels: 0.01, 0.1, 0.3, 1.5, 3 and 10 mg/kg. Of the approximately 53 patients in dose escalation, some 20 had hepatocellular carcinoma, some 15 had melanoma, 9 had renal cell carcinoma and 9 had head and neck cancer. A male proportion of roughly 80% and a mean age of around 60 years, ranging from about 23 to 90, were recorded for the dose-escalation cohort. Patients were allowed to have had prior anti-PD-1, anti-PD-L1 or anti-CTLA-4 therapy, and approximately 40% of the dose-escalation patients had been treated with checkpoint inhibitors. Partial responses occurred in three dose-escalation patients, of whom one had hepatocellular carcinoma and two had cutaneous melanoma. Peripheral TCRbeta sequencing aimed to test whether ivuxolimab altered TCR sequence diversity and caused clonal T-cell expansion. The paper reports the monotherapy dose-escalation portion (N of about 52 patients) of the phase I ivuxolimab trial. Paper-wide results and their limitations: Low levels of normalized T-cell clonal expansion were also seen in some patients who did not respond. Antigen specificity was not determined for the clonally expanded peripheral T cells. At doses of 0.1 to 3.0 mg/kg, clonal expansion of both CD4+ and CD8+ T cells in blood was seen between baseline and week 6. After ivuxolimab, expanded clones were on average more numerous among CD8+ T cells than among CD4+ T cells. In the 0.1-3.0 mg/kg groups, partial responders were among the patients with the lowest normalized peripheral clonal expansion, particularly in CD8+ T cells.

The trial excluded patients who had a history of autoimmune disease or were on systemic immunosuppression. In every dose cohort, peripheral blood was drawn for TCR sequencing at baseline, cycle 4 day 1, and cycle 7 day 1. The samples were taken from a phase I, first-in-human, multicenter, open-label dose-escalation trial of ivuxolimab. Adults with locally advanced or metastatic head and neck squamous cell, hepatocellular, melanoma or renal cell carcinoma were enrolled in the trial. Before TCR sequencing, CD4+ and CD8+ T cells were separately sorted from peripheral blood. For sequencing of the TCRbeta CDR3 region, genomic DNA was extracted from the sorted cells. The immunoSEQ Assay was used to sequence the TCRbeta CDR3 regions. TCRdb re-hosts the immuneACCESS table, in-frame sequences only. Its copies lack some clones; in the studies checked, an unresolved V gene accounts for under half of them, and the cause for the rest is not known. Within this sample are about 43,000 clones, with 88% of them counted one time only. The ten largest clones capture 23% of the sample.

The V and J segments used are TRBV12-5 and TRBJ2-7; TRBD2 could be the D gene, as 7 bases match. The sequence came from an adult with an advanced solid tumor such as melanoma, head and neck, liver or kidney cancer. Specimen: CD4+ or CD8+ T cells sorted from blood, collected in a trial of the OX40 agonist ivuxolimab. The CDR3 corresponds to CASGFQGRANEQYF. The DNA sequence follows: TGTGCTAGTGGTTTCCAGGGGAGGGCAAACGAGCAGTACTTC.